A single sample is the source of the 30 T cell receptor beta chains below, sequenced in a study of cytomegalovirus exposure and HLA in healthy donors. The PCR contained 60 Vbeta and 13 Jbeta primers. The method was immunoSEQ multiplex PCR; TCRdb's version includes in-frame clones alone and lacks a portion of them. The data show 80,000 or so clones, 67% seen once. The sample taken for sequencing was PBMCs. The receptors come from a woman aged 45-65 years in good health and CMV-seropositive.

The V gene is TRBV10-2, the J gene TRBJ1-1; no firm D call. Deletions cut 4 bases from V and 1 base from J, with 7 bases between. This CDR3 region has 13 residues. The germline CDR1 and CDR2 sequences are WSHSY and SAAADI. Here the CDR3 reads CASSASRNTEAFF. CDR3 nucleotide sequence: TGCGCCAGCAGTGCATCGCGGAACACTGAAGCTTTCTTT.

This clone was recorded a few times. The CDR3 nucleotides are TGTGCCAGCAGCGAGCCATACAATGAGCAGTTCTTC. Translation: CASSEPYNEQFF. This chain links TRBV6-5 with TRBJ2-1; no reliable D call. V lost 6 bases to trimming and J lost 4 bases, with 7 bases between them. Germline V gives CDR1 MNHEY, CDR2 SVGAGI. CDR3 length: 12 residues.

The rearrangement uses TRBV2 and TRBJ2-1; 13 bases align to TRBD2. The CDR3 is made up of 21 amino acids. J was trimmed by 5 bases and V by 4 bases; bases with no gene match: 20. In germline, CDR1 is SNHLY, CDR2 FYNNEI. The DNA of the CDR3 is TGTGCCAGCAGTGTTGGGGGAACCCGACTAGCGGGGGGTGCGGATGACAATGAGCAGTTCTTC. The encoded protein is CASSVGGTRLAGGADDNEQFF.

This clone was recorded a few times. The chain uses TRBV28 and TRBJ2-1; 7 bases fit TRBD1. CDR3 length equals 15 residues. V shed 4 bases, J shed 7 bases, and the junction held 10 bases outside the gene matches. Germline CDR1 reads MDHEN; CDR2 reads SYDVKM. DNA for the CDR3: TGTGCCAGCAGTTCGGCGACAGGGTACGGGAATGAGCAGTTCTTC. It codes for CASSSATGYGNEQFF.

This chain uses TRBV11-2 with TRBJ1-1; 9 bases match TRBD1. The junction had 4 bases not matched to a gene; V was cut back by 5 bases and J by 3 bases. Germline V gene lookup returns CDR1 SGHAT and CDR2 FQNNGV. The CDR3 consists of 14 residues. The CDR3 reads CASSPGQGYTEAFF. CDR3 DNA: TGTGCCAGCAGCCCTGGACAGGGGTACACTGAAGCTTTCTTT.

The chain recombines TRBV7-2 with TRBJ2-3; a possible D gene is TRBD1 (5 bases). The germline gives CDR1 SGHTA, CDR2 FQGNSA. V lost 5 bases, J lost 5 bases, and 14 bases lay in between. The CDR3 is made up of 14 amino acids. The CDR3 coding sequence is TGTGCCAGCAGCCTAAAACTTAGGGGAGATACGCAGTATTTT. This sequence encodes CASSLKLRGDTQYF. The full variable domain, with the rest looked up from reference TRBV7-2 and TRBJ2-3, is GAGVSQSPSNKVTEKGKDVELRCDPISGHTALYWYRQSLGQGLEFLIYFQGNSAPDKSGLPSDRFSAERTGGSVSTLTIQRTQQEDSAVYLCASSLKLRGDTQYFGPGTRLTVL.

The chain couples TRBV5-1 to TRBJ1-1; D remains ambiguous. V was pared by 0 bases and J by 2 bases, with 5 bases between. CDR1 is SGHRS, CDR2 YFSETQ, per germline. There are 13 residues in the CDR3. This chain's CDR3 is CASSLDYNTEAFF. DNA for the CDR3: TGCGCCAGCAGCTTGGACTACAACACTGAAGCTTTCTTT.

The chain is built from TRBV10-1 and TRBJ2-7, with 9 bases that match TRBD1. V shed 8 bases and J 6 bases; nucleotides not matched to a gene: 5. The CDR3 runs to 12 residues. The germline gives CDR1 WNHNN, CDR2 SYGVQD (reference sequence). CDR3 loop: CASGKQGAEQYF. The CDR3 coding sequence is TGCGCCAGCGGAAAACAGGGGGCCGAGCAGTACTTC.

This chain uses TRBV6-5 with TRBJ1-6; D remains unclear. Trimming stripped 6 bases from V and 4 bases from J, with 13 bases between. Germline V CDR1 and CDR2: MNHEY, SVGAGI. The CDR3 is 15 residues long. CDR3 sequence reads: CASSVSRTYNSPLHF. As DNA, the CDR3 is TGTGCCAGCAGCGTTTCCCGGACTTATAATTCACCCCTCCACTTT.

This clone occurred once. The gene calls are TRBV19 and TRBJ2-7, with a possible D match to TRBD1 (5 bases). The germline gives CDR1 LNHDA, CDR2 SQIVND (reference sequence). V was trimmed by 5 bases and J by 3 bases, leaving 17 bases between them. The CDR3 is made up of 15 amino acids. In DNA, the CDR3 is TGTGCCAGTAGTGCAATGCCCCGGACAAACTACGAGCAGTACGTC. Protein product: CASSAMPRTNYEQYV.

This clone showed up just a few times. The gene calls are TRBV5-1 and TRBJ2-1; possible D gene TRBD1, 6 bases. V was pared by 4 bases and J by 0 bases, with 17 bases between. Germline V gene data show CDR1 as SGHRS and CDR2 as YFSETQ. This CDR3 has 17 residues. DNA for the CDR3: TGCGCCAGCAGCGCCTATGGGGGCCGGAGCTCCTACAATGAGCAGTTCTTC. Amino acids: CASSAYGGRSSYNEQFF. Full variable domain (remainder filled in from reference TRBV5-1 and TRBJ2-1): KAGVTQTPRYLIKTRGQQVTLSCSPISGHRSVSWYQQTPGQGLQFLFEYFSETQRNKGNFPGRFSGRQFSNSRSEMNVSTLELGDSALYLCASSAYGGRSSYNEQFFGPGTRLTVL.

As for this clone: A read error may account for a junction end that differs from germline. CDR3 nucleotides: TGTTCCAGCAGGAATGGGGCGGCTGAAGCTTTCTTT. Translating gives CSSRNGAAEAFF. J is TRBJ1-1 and V is TRBV7-9, with D possibly being TRBD1 (5 bases). The CDR3 has 12 amino acids. Germline values: CDR1 SEHNR, CDR2 FQNEAQ (reference sequence).

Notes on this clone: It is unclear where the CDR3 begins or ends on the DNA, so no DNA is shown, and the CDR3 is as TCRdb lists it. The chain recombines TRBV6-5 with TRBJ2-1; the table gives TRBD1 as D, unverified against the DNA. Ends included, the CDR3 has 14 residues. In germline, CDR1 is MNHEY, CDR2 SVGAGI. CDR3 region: CASSSSDRSNEQFF.

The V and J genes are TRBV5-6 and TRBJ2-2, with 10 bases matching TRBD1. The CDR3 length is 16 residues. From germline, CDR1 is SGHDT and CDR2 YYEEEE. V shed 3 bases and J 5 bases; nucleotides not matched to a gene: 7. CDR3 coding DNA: TGTGCCAGCAGCTGGGGGACAGGGGCCATAACCGGGGAGCTGTTTTTT. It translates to CASSWGTGAITGELFF.

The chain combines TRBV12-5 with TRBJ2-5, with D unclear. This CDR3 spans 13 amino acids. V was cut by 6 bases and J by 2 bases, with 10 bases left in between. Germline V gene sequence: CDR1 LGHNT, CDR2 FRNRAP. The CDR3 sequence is CASGRDWQETQYF. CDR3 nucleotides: TGTGCTAGTGGACGAGACTGGCAAGAGACCCAGTACTTC.

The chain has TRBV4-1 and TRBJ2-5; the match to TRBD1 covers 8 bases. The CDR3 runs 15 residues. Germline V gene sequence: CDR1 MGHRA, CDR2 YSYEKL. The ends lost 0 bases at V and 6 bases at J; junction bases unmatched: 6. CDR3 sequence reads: CASSQEGTGSKTQYF. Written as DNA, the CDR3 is TGCGCCAGCAGCCAAGAGGGGACAGGATCCAAGACCCAGTACTTC.

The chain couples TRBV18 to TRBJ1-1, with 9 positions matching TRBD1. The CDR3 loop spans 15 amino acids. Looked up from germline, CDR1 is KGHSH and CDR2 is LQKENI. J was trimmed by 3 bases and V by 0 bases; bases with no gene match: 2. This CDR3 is CASSPPWTGDTEAFF. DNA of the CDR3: TGTGCCAGCTCACCACCCTGGACAGGGGACACTGAAGCTTTCTTT. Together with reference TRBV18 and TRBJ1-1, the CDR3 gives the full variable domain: NAGVMQNPRHLVRRRGQEARLRCSPMKGHSHVYWYRQLPEEGLKFMVYLQKENIIDESGMPKERFSAEFPKEGPSILRIQQVVRGDSAAYFCASSPPWTGDTEAFFGQGTRLTVV.

For the CDR3, the DNA is TGTGCCAGCAGCTCGACTGTAGATACGCAGTATTTT. Translation gives CASSSTVDTQYF. The rearrangement joins TRBV7-2 to TRBJ2-3; D call uncertain. The germline V gene has CDR1 SGHTA and CDR2 FQGNSA. Trimming took 4 bases from V and 5 from J, leaving 7 bases between them. The CDR3 consists of 12 residues.

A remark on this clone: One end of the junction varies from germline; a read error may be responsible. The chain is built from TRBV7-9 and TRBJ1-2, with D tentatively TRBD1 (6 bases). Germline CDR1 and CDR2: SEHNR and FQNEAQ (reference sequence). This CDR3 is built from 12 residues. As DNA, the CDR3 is TGTTCCAGCAGCTTTACAGGGCCCGGCTACACCTTC. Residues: CSSSFTGPGYTF. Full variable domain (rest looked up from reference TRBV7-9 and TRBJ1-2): DTGVSQNPRHKITKRGQNVTFRCDPISEHNRLYWYRQTLGQGPEFLTYFQNEAQLEKSRLLSDRFSAERPKGSFSTLEIQRTEQGDSAMYLCSSSFTGPGYTFGSGTRLTVV.

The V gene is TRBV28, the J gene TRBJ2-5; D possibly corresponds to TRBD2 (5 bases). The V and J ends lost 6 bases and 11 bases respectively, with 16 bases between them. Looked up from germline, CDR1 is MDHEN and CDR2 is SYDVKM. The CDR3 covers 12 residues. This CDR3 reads CASSSQTREQYF. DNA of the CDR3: TGTGCCAGCAGCTCCCAGACGAGGGAGCAGTACTTC.

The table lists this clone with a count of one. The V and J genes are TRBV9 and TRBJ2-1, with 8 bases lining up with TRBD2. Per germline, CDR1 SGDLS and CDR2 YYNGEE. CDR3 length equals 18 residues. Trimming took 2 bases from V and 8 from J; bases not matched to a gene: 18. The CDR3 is CASSVVAQIAGTSHEQFF. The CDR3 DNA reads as TGTGCCAGCAGCGTCGTAGCCCAGATAGCGGGGACCTCCCATGAGCAGTTCTTC.

CDR3 sequence reads: CASSRMRLAGGPDTQYF. CDR3 sequence (DNA): TGTGCCAGCAGCCGGATGCGGCTAGCGGGGGGGCCGGATACGCAGTATTTT. The V and J genes are TRBV7-9 and TRBJ2-3, with 12 positions matching TRBD2. The CDR3 has 17 residues. The trim removed 5 bases at V and 6 bases at J, leaving 12 bases unmatched. Germline loops: CDR1 SEHNR, CDR2 FQNEAQ (reference sequence). The whole variable domain, filled in from reference TRBV7-9 and TRBJ2-3, reads DTGVSQNPRHKITKRGQNVTFRCDPISEHNRLYWYRQTLGQGPEFLTYFQNEAQLEKSRLLSDRFSAERPKGSFSTLEIQRTEQGDSAMYLCASSRMRLAGGPDTQYFGPGTRLTVL.

In DNA form, the CDR3 reads TGTGCCAGCAGTGGACCGGGACAGGGAGATGAAAAACTGTTTTTT. It encodes CASSGPGQGDEKLFF. V and J are TRBV28 and TRBJ1-4; 9 bases are shared with TRBD1. Germline V gives CDR1 MDHEN, CDR2 SYDVKM. This CDR3 spans 15 amino acids. Trimming removed 5 bases from V and 6 bases from J; junction bases left unmatched: 7.

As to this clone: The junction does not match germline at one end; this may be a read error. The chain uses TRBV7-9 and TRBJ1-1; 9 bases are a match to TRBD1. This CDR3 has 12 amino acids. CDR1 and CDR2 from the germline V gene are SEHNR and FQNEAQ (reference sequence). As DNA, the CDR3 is TGTTCCAGCAGGACAGGGGAGGGTGAAGCTTTCTTT. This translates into CSSRTGEGEAFF.

The CDR3 here is CASARRGEAFF. CDR3 coding DNA: TGTGCCAGCGCCCGGAGAGGGGAAGCTTTCTTT. The J gene is TRBJ1-1, the V gene TRBV28; D not certain. Germline V CDR1 and CDR2: MDHEN, SYDVKM. The CDR3 contains 11 residues. V lost 8 bases and J 8 bases, leaving 12 bases between the germline ends.

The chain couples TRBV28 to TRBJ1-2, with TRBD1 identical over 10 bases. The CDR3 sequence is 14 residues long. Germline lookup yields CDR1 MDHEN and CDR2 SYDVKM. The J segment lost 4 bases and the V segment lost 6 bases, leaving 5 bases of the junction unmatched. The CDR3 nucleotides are TGTGCCAGCAGAATGGGACAGGGGATCTATGGCTACACCTTC. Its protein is CASRMGQGIYGYTF.

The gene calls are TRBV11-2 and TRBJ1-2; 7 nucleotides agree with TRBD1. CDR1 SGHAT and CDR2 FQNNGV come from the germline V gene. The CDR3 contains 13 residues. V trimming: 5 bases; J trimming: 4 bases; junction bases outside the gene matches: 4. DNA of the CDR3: TGTGCCAGCAGCCCACAGGGGCGCTATGGCTACACCTTC. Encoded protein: CASSPQGRYGYTF.

The CDR3 coding sequence is TGTGCCAGCAGTGCTACTAGCGGGGGCACCGGGGAGCTGTTTTTT. Translation: CASSATSGGTGELFF. This chain uses TRBV6-1 with TRBJ2-2, with TRBD2 matching 11 bases. Germline V lookup: CDR1 MNHNS, CDR2 SASEGT. This CDR3 contains 15 residues. J gave up 4 bases and V 4 bases, and 2 bases lay outside the gene matches.

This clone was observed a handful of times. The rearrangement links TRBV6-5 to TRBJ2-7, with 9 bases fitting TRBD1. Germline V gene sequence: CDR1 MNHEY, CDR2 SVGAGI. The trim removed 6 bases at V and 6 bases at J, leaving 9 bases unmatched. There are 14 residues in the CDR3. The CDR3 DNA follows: TGTGCCAGCAGCACCGGGACAGGGTACGTCGAGCAGTACTTC. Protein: CASSTGTGYVEQYF.

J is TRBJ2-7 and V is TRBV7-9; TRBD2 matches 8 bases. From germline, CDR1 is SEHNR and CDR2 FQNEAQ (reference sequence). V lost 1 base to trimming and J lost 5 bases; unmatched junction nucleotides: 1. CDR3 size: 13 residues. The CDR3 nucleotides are TGTGCCAGCAGCTTAGAACTAGCGGACGAGCAGTACTTC. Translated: CASSLELADEQYF.